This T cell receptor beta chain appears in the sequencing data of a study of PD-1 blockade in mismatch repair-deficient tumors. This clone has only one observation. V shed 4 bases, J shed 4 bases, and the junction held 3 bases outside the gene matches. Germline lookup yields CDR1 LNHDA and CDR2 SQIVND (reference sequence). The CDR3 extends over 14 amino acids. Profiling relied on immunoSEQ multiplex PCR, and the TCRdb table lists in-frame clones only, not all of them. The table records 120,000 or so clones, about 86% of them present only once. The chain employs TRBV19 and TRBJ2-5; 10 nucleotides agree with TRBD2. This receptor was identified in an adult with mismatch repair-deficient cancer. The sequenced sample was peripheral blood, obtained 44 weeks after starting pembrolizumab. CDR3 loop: CASSSGLAVETQYF. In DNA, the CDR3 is TGTGCCAGTAGTAGCGGACTAGCGGTAGAGACCCAGTACTTC.